This paragraph covers one T cell receptor beta chain sequence. The antigen remains undetermined. This sample was taken from a study of PD-1 blockade in classical Hodgkin lymphoma. Across the whole study: Patients were treated with nivolumab at 3 mg/kg, and this was given intravenously every 2 weeks. Findings and limits, study-wide: Individuals who commenced nivolumab within less than 1 year of ASCT were excluded. It was among complete responders that baseline diversity resembled that of newly diagnosed patients.

The method was immunoSEQ multiplex PCR; TCRdb's version includes in-frame clones alone and lacks a portion of them. The sample has 45,000 to 55,000 clones, about 84% seen once. There was relapse after autologous stem cell transplantation in every patient, and there was variation in brentuximab vedotin exposure. Patients had relapsed/refractory classical Hodgkin lymphoma with complete response, partial response or progressive disease as best response. The CDR3 extends over 16 amino acids. V dropped 4 bases and J dropped 1; count of bases not matched to a gene: 8. Germline assignment: CDR1 SNHLY and CDR2 FYNNEI.

The source is a human donor with classical Hodgkin lymphoma. V gene TRBV2 combines with J gene TRBJ2-5; 8 bases match TRBD2. The source material was peripheral blood mononuclear cells (PBMCs), sampled at baseline. CDR3 sequence: CASSAGGEPFQETQYF. The CDR3, as DNA: TGTGCCAGCAGTGCGGGAGGGGAGCCTTTCCAAGAGACCCAGTACTTC.